This T cell receptor (beta chain) was recovered during a study of regulatory T cells in long-lasting Graves disease. At least ten counts were recorded for this clonotype. As for time point: newly diagnosed GD, antithyroid drugs for less than 3 months. From RNA extracted from PBMCs, the TCR library was made. CDR1 SGHVS and CDR2 FNYEAQ come from the germline V gene. The CDR3 is 14 amino acids. J lost 11 bases, V lost 5 bases, and 13 bases had no gene match. CDR3-region Arm-PCR and iRepertoire HTBI primers produced the TCR beta libraries. TCRdb analysed the multiplex PCR reads with MiXCR anew, one entry per CDR3 protein. The sample lists over 500,000 distinct CDR3 sequences; roughly 16% were seen once. A further study also used this sample, focusing on T cells in Graves' hyperthyroidism and ophthalmopathy. Turning to that study: If no ophthalmopathy progression occurred within 18 months, Graves' hyperthyroidism was stable.

The rearrangement links TRBV7-6 to TRBJ1-1; 8 bases line up with TRBD1. This clonotype originated in a man younger than 30 with Graves disease. Material: peripheral blood mononuclear cells (PBMCs), obtained at new diagnosis, from a patient treated with antithyroid drugs. CDR3 coding DNA: TGTGCCAGCAGCCGTGACAGGGGTGCGAGAAGGGCTTTCTTT. Amino acids: CASSRDRGARRAFF.